The clone carrying this T cell receptor (beta chain) turned up a few times. CDR1 MNHEY and CDR2 SVGAGI come from the germline V gene. V lost 2 bases, J lost 8 bases, and 8 bases stayed unmatched. The CDR3 spans 14 residues. The sample belongs to a study of blood T cell repertoires in COVID-19. Data came from immunoSEQ multiplex PCR; TCRdb stores just in-frame clones and leaves some out. This table has 200,000 or so clones, approximately 90% appearing once. The gene calls are TRBV6-5 and TRBJ2-7; 8 bases are a match to TRBD2. Sequenced: peripheral blood. The sequence was collected from a man over 45 with COVID-19, enrolled during active disease. CDR3 region: CASSYGSGEGKQYF. CDR3 sequence (DNA): TGTGCCAGCAGTTACGGTAGCGGGGAAGGGAAGCAGTACTTC.